The TCR beta chain described here comes from a study of early T cells in non-severe SARS-CoV-2 infection. A single record per CDR3 protein comes from TCRdb applying MiXCR to the 5' RACE reads. The sample includes approximately 47,000 distinct CDR3 sequences, more than 5.5% of them seen just once. The CDR3 consists of 16 residues. The V gene end was trimmed by 4 bases and the J gene end by 7 bases; junction bases not matched to a gene: 14. Per germline, CDR1 GTSNPN and CDR2 SVGIG (reference sequence). This clonotype was counted ten times or more. The receptor comes from an adult who was a healthcare worker with PCR-confirmed SARS-CoV-2 infection or an uninfected control (not recorded which). The chain couples TRBV30 to TRBJ2-2; 8 nucleotides align to TRBD2. Sample: whole blood, taken at baseline. The CDR3 region is CAWKEEKREYRGELFF. The CDR3 coding sequence is TGTGCCTGGAAGGAAGAGAAGCGGGAGTACCGCGGGGAGCTGTTTTTT.